These T cell receptor beta chains were read from a single sample in a study of blood T cell repertoires in COVID-19. This table comes from immunoSEQ multiplex PCR, and its TCRdb copy is limited to in-frame clones, with some not included. The repertoire consists of tens of thousands of clones, with 85% to 90% occurring once and the leading ten covering roughly 6.5%. Sequenced: peripheral blood. The receptor source for this set is a woman aged 55-75 years with COVID-19, enrolled during active disease. Each CDR3 is given with its conserved first and last residue. Each record gives: V gene, clone size, D gene, J gene, CDR3 DNA, CDR3 protein. The D gene is left open where the match is weak. Size is omitted from some rows. Given values are once, few, many or a class for expanded clones.

TRBV30,.,.,TRBJ1-2,TGTGCCTGGTCGACAGGCATGAACTATGGCTACACCTTC,CAWSTGMNYGYTF
TRBV19,.,TRBD2,TRBJ2-3,TGTGCCAGTAGTACCCTAGCGGGAGTTACAGATACGCAGTATTTT,CASSTLAGVTDTQYF
TRBV9,.,.,TRBJ2-1,TGTGCCAGCAGCTGGGAGGTGGCGAATGAGCAGTTCTTC,CASSWEVANEQFF
TRBV5-1,.,.,TRBJ1-1,TGCGCCAGCATGGGGGGGATGAACACTGAAGCTTTCTTT,CASMGGMNTEAFF
TRBV6-5,.,.,TRBJ1-4,TGTGCCAGCAGTTACTCCCCGGGACATATTAATGAAAAACTGTTTTTT,CASSYSPGHINEKLFF
TRBV7-9,few,TRBD2,TRBJ2-7,TGTGCCAGCAGCTTAGGCCCACTACTAGCGGTGCAATTC,CASSLGPLLAVQF
TRBV2,.,TRBD1,TRBJ1-2,TGTGCCAGCCAAGCGACAGGGGGCCAGGGCTACACCTTC,CASQATGGQGYTF
TRBV25-1,.,.,TRBJ2-1,TGTGCCAGCAGTGAGCAACAGGGAATTCGGGGCAATGAGCAGTTCTTC,CASSEQQGIRGNEQFF
TRBV28,.,TRBD2,TRBJ2-5,TGTGCCAGCAGTTATCAGAGTAGCGGGATGAACCAGTACTTC,CASSYQSSGMNQYF
TRBV7-9,.,TRBD1,TRBJ1-2,TGTGCCAGCAGCCGAGGGACAGGGGAATTAGTTTATGGCTACACCTTC,CASSRGTGELVYGYTF
TRBV14,few,.,TRBJ2-1,TGTGCCAGCAGCCCGCCGAGGTCCGGCTCCTACAATGAGCAGTTCTTC,CASSPPRSGSYNEQFF
TRBV11-2,.,TRBD2,TRBJ2-5,TGTGCCAGCGGCGTAGCGGGAGCTGGCGGGGAGACCCAGTACTTC,CASGVAGAGGETQYF
TRBV5-1,.,TRBD2,TRBJ2-2,TGCGCCAGCAGCTCCAGGGGGCAGCTAGCGGGAGGGCCGGGGACCGGGGAGCTGTTTTTT,CASSSRGQLAGGPGTGELFF
TRBV5-1,.,.,TRBJ1-1,TGCGCCAGCAGCTTGGGAGCGGATAACACTGAAGCTTTCTTT,CASSLGADNTEAFF
TRBV19,once,TRBD2,TRBJ2-2,TGTGCCAGTAGTCTCTCGACTAGCGGGAGTAACACCGGGGAGCTGTTTTTT,CASSLSTSGSNTGELFF
TRBV21-1,.,.,TRBJ1-5,TGTGCCAGCAGCAAAGTACCAAGACATAGCAATCAGCCCCAGCATTTT,CASSKVPRHSNQPQHF
TRBV27,once,.,TRBJ2-7,TGTGCCAGTCGGGGACTTGGCTACGAGCAGTACTTC,CASRGLGYEQYF
TRBV7-3,many,TRBD1,TRBJ1-5,TGTGCCAGCAGCCATGCCGGGGACAGGGGTCCCCAGCCCCAGCATTTT,CASSHAGDRGPQPQHF
TRBV19,.,.,TRBJ2-2,TGTGCCACTAAGGCTAGATCGAGCGGCACCGGGGAGCTGTTTTTT,CATKARSSGTGELFF
TRBV10-2,.,.,TRBJ1-5,TGCGCCAGCAGTGGAGGGAGTGGCAATCAGCCCCAGCATTTT,CASSGGSGNQPQHF
TRBV19,.,TRBD1,TRBJ1-2,TGTGCCACCTCTAACAGGGGGCAGAACTATGGCTACACCTTC,CATSNRGQNYGYTF
TRBV28,.,.,TRBJ1-3,TGTGCCAGCAGTTTGGCAGGTGGGAACACCATATATTTT,CASSLAGGNTIYF
TRBV19,.,.,TRBJ2-7,TGTGCCAGTCGAAGGACAGCTATCTCCTACGAGCAGTACTTC,CASRRTAISYEQYF
TRBV9,.,TRBD2,TRBJ2-2,TGTGCCAGCAGCGTACTAGCGGGAGTAGTCCAGGGGACCGGGGAGCTGTTTTTT,CASSVLAGVVQGTGELFF
TRBV2,.,.,TRBJ2-5,TGTGCCAGCAGGGAGGATGGGGAGACCCAGTACTTC,CASREDGETQYF
TRBV24-1,.,.,TRBJ1-1,TGTGCCACCAGTGGAACAGGAGATGAAGCTTTCTTT,CATSGTGDEAFF
TRBV1,.,.,TRBJ2-5,TGCACCAGCAGCCGGGACAGTGGACTAGCGGGAGGTCTGAAGACCCAGTACTTC,CTSSRDSGLAGGLKTQYF
TRBV6-5,.,.,TRBJ1-1,TGTGCCAGCAGTTACCGGATGGGGGCGAACACTGAAGCTTTCTTT,CASSYRMGANTEAFF
TRBV30,once,TRBD2,TRBJ2-3,TGTGCCTGGAGTCAAGGCGGGAGTCTTACGCAGTATTTT,CAWSQGGSLTQYF
TRBV6-1,.,TRBD2,TRBJ2-2,TGTGCCAGCAGTGAACGACTTTTTCCAGGGAGGGACGGGGAGCTGTTTTTT,CASSERLFPGRDGELFF
TRBV19,.,.,TRBJ2-1,TGTGCCAGTAAAGGGAGGACCCCCTTGATCGACAATGAGCAGTTCTTC,CASKGRTPLIDNEQFF
TRBV11-3,.,.,TRBJ1-2,TGTGCCAGCAGCTTATCAGGGTTGGATGGCTACACCTTC,CASSLSGLDGYTF
TRBV11-3,.,TRBD2,TRBJ2-3,TGTGCCAGCAGCCCAACTAGCGGGAGTGCCCCAGATACGCAGTATTTT,CASSPTSGSAPDTQYF
TRBV5-4,.,TRBD1,TRBJ2-5,TGTGCCAGCAGCTTAAAACAGGGGATTTGGGAGACCCAGTACTTC,CASSLKQGIWETQYF
TRBV11-2,few,.,TRBJ2-1,TGTGCCAGCAGCTTAGCCCAGGGCTTGGTGGATGAGCAGTTCTTC,CASSLAQGLVDEQFF
TRBV28,.,.,TRBJ2-2,TGTGCCAGCTGCTCGATAGGACTAACGAACACCGGGGAGCTGTTTTTT,CASCSIGLTNTGELFF
TRBV7-9,few,.,TRBJ2-6,TGTGCCAGCAGCTTCAACTCTGGGGCCAACGTCCTGACTTTC,CASSFNSGANVLTF
TRBV9,.,.,TRBJ2-5,TGCGCCAGCAGCGTAGGTACAGGTGGTTTGACCCAGTACTTC,CASSVGTGGLTQYF
TRBV2,.,.,TRBJ1-5,TGTGCCAGCAGCGTGCAGGGGTTTCAGCCCCAGCATTTT,CASSVQGFQPQHF
TRBV5-1,once,.,TRBJ2-7,TGCGCCAGCAGTGAGGGAGTAGGTTTGTTTTACGAGCAGTACTTC,CASSEGVGLFYEQYF
TRBV19,.,TRBD1,TRBJ2-1,TGTGCCAGTAAGGACAGGGGTGGTCGTAATGAGCAGTTCTTC,CASKDRGGRNEQFF
TRBV9,.,TRBD1,TRBJ2-7,TGTGCCAGCAGCGTAGAACAGGGGATAGACTACGAGCAGTACTTC,CASSVEQGIDYEQYF
TRBV4-1,few,.,TRBJ1-5,TGCGCCAGCAGCCAAGATGGGTACAGTGGCCAGCCCCAGCATTTT,CASSQDGYSGQPQHF
TRBV30,.,.,TRBJ2-7,TGTGCCTGGAGTAGTGGAGGGTTAGGTGTTAACGAGCAGTACTTC,CAWSSGGLGVNEQYF
TRBV6-4,.,.,TRBJ2-1,TGTGCCAGCAGTGACTCAATTGCCGGTCACAATGAGCAGTTCTTC,CASSDSIAGHNEQFF
TRBV18,.,TRBD2,TRBJ2-5,TGTGCCAGCTCACCAGCCTCGACTAGCGGGGACCAAGAGACCCAGTACTTC,CASSPASTSGDQETQYF
TRBV20-1,.,.,TRBJ1-1,TGCAGTGCTAGAAACAGGGCGGTAGCTTTCTTT,CSARNRAVAFF
TRBV4-2,.,.,TRBJ2-2,TGTGCCAGCAGCCAAGGGAGGACCGGGGAGCTGTTTTTT,CASSQGRTGELFF
TRBV28,.,TRBD1,TRBJ1-2,TGTGCCAGCAGTTTTTCTGACAGGGTTTCTAGTGGCTACACCTTC,CASSFSDRVSSGYTF
TRBV30,few,.,TRBJ2-2,TGTGCCTGGACAGGGTTCGGGCAGGGAAACACCGGGGAGCTGTTTTTT,CAWTGFGQGNTGELFF
TRBV18,.,.,TRBJ2-3,TGTGCCAGCTCACCTAGTCGACTACCCACAGATACGCAGTATTTT,CASSPSRLPTDTQYF